This is a list of T cell receptor beta chains from one sample in a study of T cells in Graves' hyperthyroidism and ophthalmopathy. TCRdb re-called the multiplex PCR reads with MiXCR, one entry per CDR3 protein. The sample has hundreds of thousands of distinct CDR3 sequences, 15% to 19% seen once. Specimen: blood. All receptors come from a woman aged 18-29 years with Graves' hyperthyroidism. CDR3s include the opening cysteine and the closing phenylalanine or tryptophan. Fields, in order: V gene, D gene, CDR3 protein. The D gene is left open where the match is weak.

V gene: TRBV6-1
D gene: TRBD1
CDR3 protein: CASRRGQGANTGELFF

V gene: TRBV7-3
D gene: NA
CDR3 protein: CASSSFPPPGQSSTDTQYF

V gene: TRBV5-1
D gene: NA
CDR3 protein: CASSFSRAEKQYF

V gene: TRBV24-1
D gene: NA
CDR3 protein: CATSDSRDGAADEQFF

V gene: TRBV20-1
D gene: NA
CDR3 protein: CSANILAVANYGYTF

V gene: TRBV28
D gene: NA
CDR3 protein: CASSELLRGLYGYTF

V gene: TRBV7-2
D gene: NA
CDR3 protein: CASSLDGVGETQYF

V gene: TRBV4-1
D gene: NA
CDR3 protein: CASSQEVRGIWEQYF

V gene: TRBV5-8
D gene: NA
CDR3 protein: CASSWGTENTEAFF

V gene: TRBV5-1
D gene: NA
CDR3 protein: CASSLDRGEETQYF

V gene: TRBV7-9
D gene: NA
CDR3 protein: CASSMLRTDYEQYF

V gene: TRBV18
D gene: NA
CDR3 protein: CASSPTDTLMNTEAFF

V gene: TRBV7-9
D gene: NA
CDR3 protein: CASSPKLMSNEQYF

V gene: TRBV6-1
D gene: TRBD1
CDR3 protein: CASTSLTGDPYEQYF

V gene: TRBV6-1
D gene: TRBD1
CDR3 protein: CASSQDRGIDTEAFF

V gene: TRBV6-1
D gene: TRBD1
CDR3 protein: CASRPTGAGELFF

V gene: TRBV18
D gene: NA
CDR3 protein: CASSPYDHEQYF

V gene: TRBV5-5
D gene: NA
CDR3 protein: CASSLGTTGVTRTDTQYF

V gene: TRBV12-5
D gene: TRBD1
CDR3 protein: CASGLTTGGVGNTIYF

V gene: TRBV7-9
D gene: NA
CDR3 protein: CASSLLPRETEAFF

V gene: TRBV6-2/TRBV6-3
D gene: NA
CDR3 protein: CASSNPRVPDTEAFF

V gene: TRBV11-1
D gene: TRBD2
CDR3 protein: CASSLVLAGYNEQFF

V gene: TRBV5-1
D gene: TRBD1
CDR3 protein: CASSKGTGSNYGYTF

V gene: TRBV6-4
D gene: TRBD1
CDR3 protein: CASSDGTGGNQPQHF

V gene: TRBV7-8
D gene: TRBD1
CDR3 protein: CASSLRQGFNEKLFF

V gene: TRBV5-5
D gene: NA
CDR3 protein: CASSPSGNIGYGYTF

V gene: TRBV12-3/TRBV12-4
D gene: NA
CDR3 protein: CASSSVNPGTNEQFF

V gene: TRBV28
D gene: TRBD2
CDR3 protein: CASSLLAEEPEQYF

V gene: TRBV4-3
D gene: TRBD1
CDR3 protein: CASSQDLGQGDEQYF

V gene: TRBV6-7
D gene: TRBD1
CDR3 protein: CASSYSTGSKQETQYF

V gene: TRBV7-8
D gene: NA
CDR3 protein: CASSPRVADTEAFF

V gene: TRBV19
D gene: NA
CDR3 protein: CASSWSVQNTGELFF

V gene: TRBV4-3
D gene: TRBD2
CDR3 protein: CASSQDHERGLAGGKQYF

V gene: TRBV20-1
D gene: TRBD1
CDR3 protein: CSAHNPGQGVLDTQYF

V gene: TRBV19
D gene: TRBD2
CDR3 protein: CASRVGASGSKMSYNEQFF

V gene: TRBV19
D gene: NA
CDR3 protein: CASSPTGSGANVLTF

V gene: TRBV6-1
D gene: TRBD2
CDR3 protein: CAGALVAGGSGETQYF

V gene: TRBV29-1
D gene: NA
CDR3 protein: CSVEVWTGRERTQYF

V gene: TRBV6-2/TRBV6-3
D gene: NA
CDR3 protein: CASTRRIPMGTQYF